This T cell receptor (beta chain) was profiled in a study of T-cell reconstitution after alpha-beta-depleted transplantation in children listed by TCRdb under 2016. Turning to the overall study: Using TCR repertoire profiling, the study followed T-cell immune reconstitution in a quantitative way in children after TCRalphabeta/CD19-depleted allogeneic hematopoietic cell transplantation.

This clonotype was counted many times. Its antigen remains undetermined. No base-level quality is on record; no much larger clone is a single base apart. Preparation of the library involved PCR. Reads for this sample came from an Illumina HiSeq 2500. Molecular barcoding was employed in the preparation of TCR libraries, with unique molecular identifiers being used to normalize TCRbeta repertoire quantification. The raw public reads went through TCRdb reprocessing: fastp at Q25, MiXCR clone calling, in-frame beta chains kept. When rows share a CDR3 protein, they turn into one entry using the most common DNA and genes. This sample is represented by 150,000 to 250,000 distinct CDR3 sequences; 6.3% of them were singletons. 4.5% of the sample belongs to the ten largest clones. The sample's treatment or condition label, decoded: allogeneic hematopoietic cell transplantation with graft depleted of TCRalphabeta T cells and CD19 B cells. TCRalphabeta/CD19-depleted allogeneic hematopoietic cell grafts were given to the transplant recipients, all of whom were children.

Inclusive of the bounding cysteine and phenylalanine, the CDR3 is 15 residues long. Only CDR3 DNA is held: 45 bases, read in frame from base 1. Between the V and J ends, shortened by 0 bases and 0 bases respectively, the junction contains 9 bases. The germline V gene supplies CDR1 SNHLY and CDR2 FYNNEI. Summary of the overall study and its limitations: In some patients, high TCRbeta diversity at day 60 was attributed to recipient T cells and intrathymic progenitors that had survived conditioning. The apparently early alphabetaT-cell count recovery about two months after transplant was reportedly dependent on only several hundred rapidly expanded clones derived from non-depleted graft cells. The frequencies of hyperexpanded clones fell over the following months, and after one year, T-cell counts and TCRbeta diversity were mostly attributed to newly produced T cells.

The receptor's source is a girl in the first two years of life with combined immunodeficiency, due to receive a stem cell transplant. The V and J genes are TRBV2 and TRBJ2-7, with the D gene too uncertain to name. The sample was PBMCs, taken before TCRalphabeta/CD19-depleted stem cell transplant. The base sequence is TGTGCCAGCAGTGAAGCTGACCAATACTCCTACGAGCAGTACTTC. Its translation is CASSEADQYSYEQYF.